This TCR beta chain is drawn from a study of identical twins. TCRdb reprocessed the 5' RACE reads via MiXCR and lists one record per CDR3 protein. The data contain approximately 530,000 distinct CDR3 sequences, around 24% of them singletons. This clonotype was picked up one time. Trimming took 4 bases from V and 11 from J, leaving 6 bases between them. The CDR3 sequence is 10 residues long. Per germline, CDR1 MGHDK and CDR2 SYGVNS. The sample also formed part of further work on yellow fever vaccine responses in identical twins.

The chain recombines TRBV25-1 with TRBJ2-1, with no clear D. Sequencing was carried out using CD4+ T cells sorted from blood. This clonotype was sampled from a woman under 30 in good health. In nucleotides, the CDR3 is TGTGCCAGCAGTGGGGATAAGCAGTTCTTC. It codes for CASSGDKQFF.